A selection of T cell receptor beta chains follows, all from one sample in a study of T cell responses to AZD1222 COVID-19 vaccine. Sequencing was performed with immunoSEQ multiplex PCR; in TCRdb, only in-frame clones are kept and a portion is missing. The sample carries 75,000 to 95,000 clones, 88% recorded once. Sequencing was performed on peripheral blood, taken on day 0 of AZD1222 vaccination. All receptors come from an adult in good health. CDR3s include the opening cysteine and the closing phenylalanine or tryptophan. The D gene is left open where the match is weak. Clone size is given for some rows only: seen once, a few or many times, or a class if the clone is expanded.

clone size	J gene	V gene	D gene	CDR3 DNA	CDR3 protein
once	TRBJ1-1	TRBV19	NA	TGTGCCAGTAGTATAGCGGCAGGGCGAATGAACACTGAAGCTTTCTTT	CASSIAAGRMNTEAFF
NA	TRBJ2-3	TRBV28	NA	TGTGCCAGCACCTGGAAAATGGACTCACCCACAGATACGCAGTATTTT	CASTWKMDSPTDTQYF
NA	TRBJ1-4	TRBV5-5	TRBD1	TGTGCCAGCAGCGAGACAGGGGGCCTCTTTGCAACTAATGAAAAACTGTTTTTT	CASSETGGLFATNEKLFF
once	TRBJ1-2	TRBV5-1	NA	TGCGCCAGCAGCGAGGGACCCCTGGATGGCTACACCTTC	CASSEGPLDGYTF
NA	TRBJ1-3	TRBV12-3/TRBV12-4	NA	TGTGCCAGCAGTCCAGGCCTGGACACCATATATTTT	CASSPGLDTIYF
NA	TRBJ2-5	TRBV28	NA	TGTGCCAGCAGTTTCATAGGACACCAACAAGAGACCCAGTACTTC	CASSFIGHQQETQYF
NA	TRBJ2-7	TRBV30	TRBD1	TGTGCCGGGACAGGGGAGAACTACGAGCAGTACTTC	CAGTGENYEQYF
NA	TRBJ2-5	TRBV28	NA	TGTGCCAGCAGGCCAGGGTCCGAAGAGACCCAGTACTTC	CASRPGSEETQYF
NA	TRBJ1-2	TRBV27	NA	TGTGCCAGCAAGGGGATACGATCATATGGCTACACCTTC	CASKGIRSYGYTF
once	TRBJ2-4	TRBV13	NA	TGTGCCAGTCAATTGGGGGGACAGAAAAACATTCAGTACTTC	CASQLGGQKNIQYF
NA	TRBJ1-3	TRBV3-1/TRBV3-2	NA	TGTGCCAGCAGCCAAGAGAGCAGTCCGGGGGACACCATATATTTT	CASSQESSPGDTIYF
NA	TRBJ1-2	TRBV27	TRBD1	TGTGCCAGCAGTCTTTCAGGGGGCGGGGGCTATGGCTACACCTTC	CASSLSGGGGYGYTF
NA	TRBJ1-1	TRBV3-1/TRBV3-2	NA	TGTGCCAGCAGGTGGAACAGGGAGAACACTGAAGCTTTCTTT	CASRWNRENTEAFF
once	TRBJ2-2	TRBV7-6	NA	TGTGCCAGCAGCCCCGGGGTGGGCCTTGCCACCGGGGAGCTGTTTTTT	CASSPGVGLATGELFF
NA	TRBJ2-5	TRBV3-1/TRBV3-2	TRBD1	TGTGCCAGCAGCGAGGGACAGGGCCGGGTAGAGACCCAGTACTTC	CASSEGQGRVETQYF
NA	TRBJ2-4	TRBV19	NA	TGTGCCACCAGCAGCGGAGCCAAAAACATTCAGTACTTC	CATSSGAKNIQYF
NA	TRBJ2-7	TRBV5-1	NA	TGCGCCAGCAGGAAAGTTAGCGCGAGCTCCTACGAGCAGTACTTC	CASRKVSASSYEQYF
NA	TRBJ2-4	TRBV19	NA	TGTGCCAGTAGTGAGGACAATCTTATCATTCAGTACTTC	CASSEDNLIIQYF
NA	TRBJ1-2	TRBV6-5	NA	TGTGCCAGCAGCCTCGTCGGGTTGGGCTATGGCTACACCTTC	CASSLVGLGYGYTF
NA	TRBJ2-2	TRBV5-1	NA	TGCGCCAGCAGCTTAAGTGGAGCGTCCGGGGAGCTGTTTTTT	CASSLSGASGELFF
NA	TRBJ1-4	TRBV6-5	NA	TGTGCCAGCAGGGAGGGGGTTGGTTGGTCGGTCGAATTGTTTTTT	CASREGVGWSVELFF
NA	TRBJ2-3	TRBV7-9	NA	TGTGCCAGCACTCCAGGGGGGTGGTCAGATACGCAGTATTTT	CASTPGGWSDTQYF
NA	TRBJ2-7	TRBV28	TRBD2	TGTGCCAGCAGGTTACGGGCGGGAGGGCCGCTCGAGCAGTACTTC	CASRLRAGGPLEQYF
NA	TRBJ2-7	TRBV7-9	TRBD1	TGTGCCAGCAGCTTATTGACAGGGGCCTACGAGCAGTACTTC	CASSLLTGAYEQYF
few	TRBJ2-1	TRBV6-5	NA	TGTGCCAGCAGTTATACTAGGATGGGTTACAATGAGCAGTTCTTC	CASSYTRMGYNEQFF
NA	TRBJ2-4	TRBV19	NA	TGTGCCAGCAACCGGGACCCACTCGCCAAAAACATTCAGTACTTC	CASNRDPLAKNIQYF
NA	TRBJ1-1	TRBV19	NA	TGTGCCAGTAGTATAGAGGCAGTGAACACTGAAGCTTTCTTT	CASSIEAVNTEAFF
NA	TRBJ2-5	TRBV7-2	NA	TGTGCCAGCACCCGACGGGGGCTAGGAGAGACCCAGTACTTC	CASTRRGLGETQYF
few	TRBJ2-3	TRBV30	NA	TGTGCCTGGAGTGTAAGAGGTGGTACGCAGTATTTT	CAWSVRGGTQYF
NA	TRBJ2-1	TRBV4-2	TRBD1	TGTGCCAGCAGCCCCGACAGGGCGGAGTGGAATGAGCAGTTCTTC	CASSPDRAEWNEQFF
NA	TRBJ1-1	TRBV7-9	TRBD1	TGTGCCAGCAGGGCAGGGGGCGTCACTGAAGCTTTCTTT	CASRAGGVTEAFF
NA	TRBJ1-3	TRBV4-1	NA	TGCGCCAGCAGCCAAGATGGGATCTCTGGAAACACCATATATTTT	CASSQDGISGNTIYF
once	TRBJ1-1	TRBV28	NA	TGTGCCAGCATAGGGCAGGCGGACACTGAAGCTTTCTTT	CASIGQADTEAFF
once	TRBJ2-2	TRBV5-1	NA	TGCGCCAGCAGCCAGGTCGGGACCCACACCGGGGAGCTGTTTTTT	CASSQVGTHTGELFF
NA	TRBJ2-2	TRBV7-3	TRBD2	TGTGCCAGCAGCGCCGACGCCAGCGGGGGGAACACCGGGGAGCTGTTTTTT	CASSADASGGNTGELFF
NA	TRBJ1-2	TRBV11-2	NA	TGTGCCAGCAGCCCAATTGTGAGACCGTCCTTAGGGTATGGCTACACCTTC	CASSPIVRPSLGYGYTF
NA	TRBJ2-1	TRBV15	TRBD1	TGTGCCACCAGCAGGGACAGGGGTGGTAGGATCTATGAGCAGTTCTTC	CATSRDRGGRIYEQFF
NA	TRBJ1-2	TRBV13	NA	TGTGCCAGCAGCACGAGGGGCTCTTGGATTGGCTACACCTTC	CASSTRGSWIGYTF
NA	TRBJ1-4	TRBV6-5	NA	TGTGCCAGCAGTCCAAGACGGGCTAATGAAAAACTGTTTTTT	CASSPRRANEKLFF
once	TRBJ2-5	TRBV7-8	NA	TGTGCCAGCAGCCGAGAGGGGGTCTTGGAGACCCAGTACTTC	CASSREGVLETQYF
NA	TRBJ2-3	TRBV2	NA	TGTGCCAGCAGTGAACGACTCTCCACAGATACGCAGTATTTT	CASSERLSTDTQYF
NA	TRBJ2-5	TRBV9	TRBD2	TGTGCCAGCAGCGTGAGCGGGGGTAACCAAGAGACCCAGTACTTC	CASSVSGGNQETQYF
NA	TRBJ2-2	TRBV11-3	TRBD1	TGTGCCAGCAGCTTAGAGTACGGACAGGGGGACACCGGGGAGCTGTTTTTT	CASSLEYGQGDTGELFF
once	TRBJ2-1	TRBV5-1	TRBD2	TGCGCCAGCAGCTTGGGCGGGAGATCCTACAATGAGCAGTTCTTC	CASSLGGRSYNEQFF
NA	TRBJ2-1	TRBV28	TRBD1	TGTGCCAGCAAAGGGGGACAGGGAAACAATGAGCAGTTCTTC	CASKGGQGNNEQFF
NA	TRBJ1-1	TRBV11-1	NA	TGTGCCAGCAGCTTAACAGTATATGGAATAGGGGCTTTCTTT	CASSLTVYGIGAFF
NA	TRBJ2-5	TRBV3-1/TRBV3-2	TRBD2	TGTGCCAGCAGCAAAGCGGGGGGCCAAGAGACCCAGTACTTC	CASSKAGGQETQYF